The rows below give T cell receptor beta chains drawn from one sample of a study of blood T cell repertoires in COVID-19. The data were produced by immunoSEQ multiplex PCR, yet TCRdb's version contains in-frame clones alone and is incomplete. Here the sample spans 300,000 to 450,000 clones, around nine tenths being singletons. Source material: peripheral blood. The receptor set was obtained from a human donor in a cohort sampled during active COVID-19. CDR3s include the opening cysteine and the closing phenylalanine or tryptophan. Each record gives: V gene, clone size, CDR3 protein. Clone sizes are given selectively: once, few, many, or a class where the clone is expanded.

v_gene: TRBV5-6
abundance: few
CDR3aa: CASSRQTNYGYTF

v_gene: TRBV6-5
abundance: NA
CDR3aa: CASSLSTDTQYF

v_gene: TRBV12-3/TRBV12-4
abundance: NA
CDR3aa: CASMEQVNTEAFF

v_gene: TRBV4-1
abundance: NA
CDR3aa: CASSQEYAGRPSNQPQHF

v_gene: TRBV5-4
abundance: NA
CDR3aa: CASSRWTGDGYTF

v_gene: TRBV6-1
abundance: few
CDR3aa: CASSDGGKTSYEQYF

v_gene: TRBV11-2
abundance: NA
CDR3aa: CASSLEREGYTF

v_gene: TRBV28
abundance: NA
CDR3aa: CASSKTSGSGPKRTQYF

v_gene: TRBV12-3/TRBV12-4
abundance: NA
CDR3aa: CASSFASGGYLYF

v_gene: TRBV5-1
abundance: NA
CDR3aa: CASSDPLRGLTYEQYF

v_gene: TRBV7-9
abundance: NA
CDR3aa: CASSQTGVYQETQYF

v_gene: TRBV30
abundance: once
CDR3aa: CAWSVGAAKIQAFF

v_gene: TRBV7-7
abundance: NA
CDR3aa: CASSPTGGSQIETQYF

v_gene: TRBV7-9
abundance: NA
CDR3aa: CASSLIMLGAGEAFF